The present TCR beta chain was sequenced within a study of regulatory T cells in long-lasting Graves disease. Study observations and caveats: Persistent disease was associated with favored TRBV28 usage and with favored use of TRBJ1-2 and TRBJ2-5.

Assembly of TCR beta libraries relied on iRepertoire HTBI primers together with Arm-PCR of CDR3 regions. TCRdb fed the multiplex PCR reads into MiXCR, producing one record per CDR3 protein. The data hold about 620,000 distinct CDR3 sequences, with 15% to 20% observed a single time. Time point described: newly diagnosed GD, antithyroid drugs for less than 3 months. The TCR library was prepared using RNA isolated from PBMCs. An endocrinology department located in Xi'an, China, was where the patients came from. Trimming pared 0 bases from V and 2 bases from J, leaving 9 bases between. This CDR3 has 14 residues. Looked up from germline, CDR1 is SGHDT and CDR2 is YYEEEE. This clonotype was counted at least ten times. Its antigen is undetermined. The same sample was also used in a study of T cells in Graves' hyperthyroidism and ophthalmopathy. In that study: A patient was excluded if there was uncontrolled infection, other autoimmune disease, pregnancy or lactation. The primer set for the first-round RT-PCR of the TCR CDR3 was HTBI.

The specimen was peripheral blood mononuclear cells (PBMCs), collected at new diagnosis, from a patient treated with antithyroid drugs. The chain employs TRBV5-6 and TRBJ2-7; the D is unclear. The receptor was isolated from a woman aged 30 to 39 with Graves disease. In DNA, the CDR3 is TGTGCCAGCAGCTTGGTGGTCAGCACCTACGAGCAGTACTTC. It is translated as CASSLVVSTYEQYF. The full variable domain, its missing parts supplied by reference TRBV5-6 and TRBJ2-7, is DAGVTQSPTHLIKTRGQQVTLRCSPKSGHDTVSWYQQALGQGPQFIFQYYEEEERQRGNFPDRFSGHQFPNYSSELNVNALLLGDSALYLCASSLVVSTYEQYFGPGTRLTVT.